The 9 T cell receptor beta chains listed next were all sequenced from one sample in a study of blood T cell repertoires in COVID-19. Produced via immunoSEQ multiplex PCR; TCRdb's table is partial and in-frame only. This sample has about 150,000 clones; approximately 86% occur once, and the top ten carry about 6.9%. The sequenced material came from peripheral blood. These TCRs come from a man older than 75 with COVID-19, enrolled during active disease.

This chain connects TRBV3-1 (or the pseudogene TRBV3-2) to TRBJ1-2, with D hard to call. Trimming pared 3 bases from V and 2 bases from J, leaving 13 bases between. The CDR3 covers 15 residues. Germline CDR1 LGHDT, CDR2 YNNKEL (reference sequence). The CDR3 DNA reads TGTGCCAGCAGCCACCTCGACCGGGAAAACTATGGCTACACCTTC. As protein: CASSHLDRENYGYTF.

The chain is built from TRBV11-2 and TRBJ2-3; 11 bases agree with TRBD2. Germline assignment: CDR1 SGHAT and CDR2 FQNNGV. Unmatched junction bases numbered 7, after V lost 4 bases and J lost 10 bases. The CDR3 totals 14 residues. The CDR3 reads CASSSIAGGPAQYF. DNA for the CDR3: TGTGCCAGCAGCTCAATAGCGGGGGGGCCCGCGCAGTATTTT. The whole variable domain, filled in from reference TRBV11-2 and TRBJ2-3, reads EAGVAQSPRYKIIEKRQSVAFWCNPISGHATLYWYQQILGQGPKLLIQFQNNGVVDDSQLPKDRFSAERLKGVDSTLKIQPAKLEDSAVYLCASSSIAGGPAQYFGPGTRLTVL.

In DNA form, the CDR3 reads TGTGCCAGCAGCTCAGGAAGGGGGCGCGGAGAGACCCAGTACTTC. Protein sequence: CASSSGRGRGETQYF. This chain uses TRBV11-2 with TRBJ2-5; 7 nucleotides align to TRBD1. The V gene's germline CDR1 is SGHAT and CDR2 FQNNGV. Trimming took 4 bases from V and 4 from J; bases not matched to a gene: 9. The CDR3 has 15 amino acids.

The chain couples TRBV19 to TRBJ1-2; TRBD1 matches at 8 bases. This CDR3 spans 14 amino acids. Germline CDR1 LNHDA, CDR2 SQIVND (reference sequence). Trimming took 6 bases from V and 1 from J; bases not matched to a gene: 4. The CDR3 sequence: CASSRDRRNYGYTF. The CDR3 DNA follows: TGTGCCAGTAGCCGGGACAGGCGTAACTATGGCTACACCTTC.

The chain employs TRBV5-1 and TRBJ1-6; 9 bases line up with TRBD1. Unmatched junction bases numbered 0, after V lost 2 bases and J lost 6 bases. The germline gives CDR1 SGHRS, CDR2 YFSETQ. This CDR3 comprises 14 residues. CDR3 nucleotides: TGCGCCAGCAGCTTACAGGGGGCTAATTCACCCCTCCACTTT. As protein: CASSLQGANSPLHF.

V and J are TRBV9 and TRBJ2-1; 9 nucleotides agree with TRBD1. The CDR3 has 18 residues. Trimming removed 4 bases from V and 5 bases from J; junction bases left unmatched: 16. The germline V gene has CDR1 SGDLS and CDR2 YYNGEE. CDR3 loop: CASSKSSGTGFGDNEQFF. CDR3 coding DNA: TGTGCCAGCAGCAAATCCTCCGGGACAGGGTTTGGGGACAATGAGCAGTTCTTC.

The chain uses TRBV27 and TRBJ2-3, with TRBD2 matching over 8 bases. The J segment lost 1 base and the V segment lost 6 bases, leaving 0 bases of the junction unmatched. From germline, CDR1 is MNHEY and CDR2 SMNVEV (reference sequence). CDR3 length: 13 amino acids. CDR3 sequence: CASRTSGTDTQYF. For the CDR3, the DNA is TGTGCCAGCAGGACTAGCGGCACAGATACGCAGTATTTT.

The chain joins TRBV15 to TRBJ2-6, with D possibly TRBD1 on 5 matching bases. V lost 1 base and J 4 bases, leaving 8 bases between the germline ends. CDR3 size: 15 residues. Germline lookup yields CDR1 LNHNV and CDR2 YYDKDF (reference sequence). This CDR3 is CATSRGGAGANVLTF. DNA for the CDR3: TGTGCCACCAGCAGAGGTGGGGCCGGGGCCAACGTCCTGACTTTC. The whole variable domain, filled in from reference TRBV15 and TRBJ2-6, reads DAMVIQNPRYQVTQFGKPVTLSCSQTLNHNVMYWYQQKSSQAPKLLFHYYDKDFNNEADTPDNFQSRRPNTSFCFLDIRSPGLGDTAMYLCATSRGGAGANVLTFGAGSRLTVL.

V usage is TRBV7-8 and J usage is TRBJ2-7, with D perhaps TRBD1 (5 bases). Trimming removed 2 bases from V and 4 bases from J, with 9 bases in between. The CDR3 sequence is 13 residues long. In germline, CDR1 is SGHVS, CDR2 FQNEAQ. The DNA for the CDR3 is TGTGCCAGCAGCTTAACAGGCCGTTACGAGCAGTACTTC. Translated: CASSLTGRYEQYF.